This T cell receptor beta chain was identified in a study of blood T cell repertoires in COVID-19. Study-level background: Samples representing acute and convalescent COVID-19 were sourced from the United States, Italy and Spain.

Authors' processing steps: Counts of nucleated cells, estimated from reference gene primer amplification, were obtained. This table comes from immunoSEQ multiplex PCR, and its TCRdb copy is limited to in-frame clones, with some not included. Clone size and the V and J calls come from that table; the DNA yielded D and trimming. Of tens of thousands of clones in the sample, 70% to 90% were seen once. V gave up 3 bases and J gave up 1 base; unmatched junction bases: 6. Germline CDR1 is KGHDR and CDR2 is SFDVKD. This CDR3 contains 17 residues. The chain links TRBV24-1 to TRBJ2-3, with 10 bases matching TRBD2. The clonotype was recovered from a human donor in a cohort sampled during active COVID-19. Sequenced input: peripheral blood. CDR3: CATSDPAGLAGTDTQYF. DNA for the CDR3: TGTGCCACCAGTGATCCGGCCGGACTAGCGGGCACAGATACGCAGTATTTT.